In this sample, the clone carrying this T cell receptor beta chain turned up many times. Its antigen is undetermined. The data originate from a study of read filtering for tumor transcriptome and immune sequencing. Broader study findings: Single-read clonotypes: roughly 86% of IR-seq clonotypes (around 3.5% of reads), 74.6% of RNA-seq clonotypes (roughly 43% of reads).

The length of the CDR3 is 13 residues. Germline trimming cut 8 bases from V and 10 bases from J; bases unmatched to any gene: 9. The germline CDR1 and CDR2 sequences are MNHNS and SASEGT. This library used roughly 400 ng RNA and molecular barcoded adaptors spanning alpha/delta and beta/gamma chains. TCRdb ran MiXCR on the reads and lists one entry per CDR3 protein. The table includes roughly 90,000 distinct CDR3 sequences, approximately 21% detected once. This TCR was sampled from a donor aged 40 or over with multiple myeloma. Material for sequencing was a population of CD138-negative cells sorted from bone marrow. The rearrangement joins TRBV6-1 to TRBJ2-1, with 9 bases lining up with TRBD2. The CDR3 nucleotides read TGTGCCAGCTCCCTAGCGGGGTACCGGGAGCAGTTCTTC. It translates to CASSLAGYREQFF.